The 32 T cell receptor beta chains below all came from one sample that was sequenced in a study of cytomegalovirus exposure and HLA in healthy donors. The primer mix had 60 Vbeta and 13 Jbeta primers. Profiled with immunoSEQ multiplex PCR; TCRdb holds only in-frame clones, not every one. The table lists more than 200,000 clones, about 80% of them singletons. What was sequenced was PBMCs. These receptors were taken from a man in his forties or fifties in good health and CMV-seropositive.

The V gene is TRBV5-1, the J gene TRBJ2-7, with TRBD1 identical over 9 bases. This CDR3 has 14 amino acids. The germline CDR1 and CDR2 sequences are SGHRS and YFSETQ. V trimming: 2 bases; J trimming: 1 base; junction bases outside the gene matches: 1. DNA for the CDR3: TGCGCCAGCAGCTTTGGACAGGGGTCCTACGAGCAGTACTTC. This translates into CASSFGQGSYEQYF.

The V call is TRBV20-1, the J call TRBJ1-4; a weak D match, TRBD1 (6 bases). The V gene's germline CDR1 is DFQATT and CDR2 SNEGSKA (reference sequence). This CDR3 comprises 11 residues. The CDR3 DNA reads as TGCAGCGCAGGGGCGACTGGAAAACTGTTTTTT. As protein: CSAGATGKLFF.

This rearrangement joins TRBV27 to TRBJ2-7; TRBD2 aligns across 12 bases. The CDR3 totals 16 residues. CDR1 MNHEY and CDR2 SMNVEV come from the germline V gene (reference sequence). V dropped 3 bases and J dropped 2; count of bases not matched to a gene: 5. The CDR3 here is CASSFLLAGGPYEQYF. CDR3 nucleotide sequence: TGTGCCAGCAGTTTTCTGCTAGCGGGAGGGCCCTACGAGCAGTACTTC.

CDR3 in DNA: TGTGCCAGCAGTTACAATTCCGGGAACTACGAGCAGTACGTC. Its translation is CASSYNSGNYEQYV. V is TRBV6-6 and J is TRBJ2-7, with D possibly being TRBD2 (5 bases). CDR1 and CDR2 (germline): MNHNY, SVGAGI (reference sequence). The CDR3 is 14 residues long. V lost 2 bases and J 3 bases, leaving 11 bases between the germline ends.

This clone has more than one count but fewer than ten. The CDR3 DNA is TGTGCCAGCAGCTGGGGGAGGGGTGAGATGTACAATGAGCAGTTCTTC. Translating gives CASSWGRGEMYNEQFF. The V and J genes are TRBV5-4 and TRBJ2-1; 7 nucleotides line up with TRBD2. From germline, CDR1 is SGHNT and CDR2 YYREEE (reference sequence). Unmatched junction bases numbered 10, after V lost 3 bases and J lost 4 bases. The CDR3 runs 16 residues.

The CDR3 reads CSALTSGRSDEQFF. For the CDR3, the DNA is TGCAGCGCCCTGACTAGCGGGAGGTCAGATGAGCAGTTCTTC. The chain has TRBV29-1 and TRBJ2-1; the match to TRBD2 covers 13 bases. Germline CDR1 reads SQVTM; CDR2 reads ANQGSEA. Trimming at V came to 7 bases and at J to 8 bases, leaving 8 bases not matched to a gene. The length of the CDR3 is 14 residues.

This clone was picked up one time. The J gene is TRBJ2-7, the V gene TRBV6-6; D is uncertain. The ends were cut back, 0 bases at V and 0 bases at J, with 12 bases in the middle. Germline V lookup: CDR1 MNHNY, CDR2 SVGAGI (reference sequence). This CDR3 is 16 amino acids long. DNA of the CDR3: TGTGCCAGCAGTTACTCGATACACCTTACCTCCTACGAGCAGTACTTC. This encodes CASSYSIHLTSYEQYF.

V is TRBV6-1 and J is TRBJ2-7; 8 bases are shared with TRBD1. Germline-derived CDR1 and CDR2 are MNHNS and SASEGT. V shed 8 bases and J 1 base; nucleotides not matched to a gene: 10. The CDR3 has 15 residues. CDR3 sequence (DNA): TGTGCCAGCCCGAAGGACAGGGAAAAATCCTACGAGCAGTACGTC. Translated: CASPKDREKSYEQYV.

The chain combines TRBV4-1 with TRBJ1-2; no clear D. Trimming left V 1 base short and J 13 bases short, with 13 bases between. CDR3 length: 12 residues. Germline V gives CDR1 MGHRA, CDR2 YSYEKL. CDR3 protein: CASSQVDFRRTF. Written as DNA, the CDR3 is TGCGCCAGCAGCCAAGTTGACTTTCGTCGCACCTTC.

The rearrangement uses TRBV21-1 and TRBJ2-5; whether TRBD1, the table's D call, matches the DNA was not checked. TRBV21-1 is shown as a pseudogene. This CDR3 is built from 16 residues. Here the CDR3 reads CASSKGGGTGDETQYF. The CDR3, as DNA: TGTGCCAGCAGCAAAGGGGGTGGGACAGGGGACGAGACCCAGTACTTC.

V gene TRBV5-5 combines with J gene TRBJ2-7, with 15 bases matching TRBD2. Germline trimming cut 5 bases from V and 4 bases from J; bases unmatched to any gene: 4. The CDR3 is 15 residues long. CDR1 and CDR2 (germline): SGHKS, YYEKEE (reference sequence). CDR3 region: CASRGTSGGIYEQYV. CDR3 DNA sequence: TGTGCCAGCAGGGGGACTAGCGGGGGGATTTACGAGCAGTACGTC.

The chain has TRBV5-8 and TRBJ2-1; 9 nucleotides match TRBD2. V gave up 3 bases and J gave up 4 bases; unmatched junction bases: 8. Germline lookup yields CDR1 SGHTS and CDR2 YDEGEE. This CDR3 has 16 residues. The CDR3, as DNA: TGTGCCAGCAGCTATAATAGCGGGAGAATTTACAATGAGCAGTTCTTC. Its translation is CASSYNSGRIYNEQFF.

This clone was picked up a small number of times. The rearrangement uses TRBV10-3 and TRBJ1-1, with TRBD1 as a possible D gene (6 bases). The CDR3 is 12 residues long. Germline V gene lookup returns CDR1 ENHRY and CDR2 SYGVKD. Deletions cut 8 bases from V and 5 bases from J, with 12 bases between. This CDR3 reads CAIGAGDTEAFF. CDR3 nucleotides: TGTGCCATCGGGGCAGGGGATACTGAAGCTTTCTTT.

V gene TRBV6-1 combines with J gene TRBJ2-7, with D unresolved. CDR3 size: 13 residues. V lost 7 bases to trimming and J lost 3 bases, with 13 bases between them. CDR1 is MNHNS, CDR2 SASEGT, per germline. Written as DNA, the CDR3 is TGTGCCAGCAACCTTTTATTGGGCTACGAGCAGTACGTC. It encodes CASNLLLGYEQYV.

A word on this clone: One junction end does not reproduce the germline sequence, and a read error may be involved. Other nucleotide sequences from this sample produce the same CDR3. The CDR3 nucleotides are TGTGCCAGCAGCTTATTCTCCGGGACTAGCGGGGGGTTT. Residues: CASSLFSGTSGGF. The rearrangement links TRBV5-6 to TRBJ2-3; 15 nucleotides match TRBD2. Germline CDR1 and CDR2: SGHDT and YYEEEE. The CDR3 is 13 residues long.

V and J are TRBV5-4 and TRBJ1-3; TRBD1 aligns across 8 bases. J was trimmed by 2 bases and V by 4 bases; bases with no gene match: 11. The CDR3 has 17 amino acids. CDR1 SGHNT and CDR2 YYREEE come from the germline V gene (reference sequence). The CDR3 spells CASSGGQVLTAGNTIYF. CDR3 sequence (DNA): TGTGCCAGCAGCGGGGGACAGGTACTTACTGCTGGAAACACCATATATTTT. The variable domain in full, completed from reference TRBV5-4 and TRBJ1-3, reads ETGVTQSPTHLIKTRGQQVTLRCSSQSGHNTVSWYQQALGQGPQFIFQYYREEENGRGNFPPRFSGLQFPNYSSELNVNALELDDSALYLCASSGGQVLTAGNTIYFGEGSWLTVV.

This sequence joins TRBV7-3 and TRBJ2-1, with 9 nucleotides matching TRBD2. Trimming at V came to 5 bases and at J to 9 bases, leaving 14 bases not matched to a gene. The CDR3 contains 16 residues. From germline, CDR1 is SGHTA and CDR2 FQGTGA. CDR3 DNA sequence: TGTGCCAGCAGCCCCTACGCTCAGGGACTAGCTTCTGAGCAGTTCTTC. It encodes CASSPYAQGLASEQFF.

The chain carries TRBV5-1 and TRBJ2-1; 11 bases are a match to TRBD1. V shed 4 bases and J 5 bases; nucleotides not matched to a gene: 5. CDR3 length equals 15 residues. Germline V gene data show CDR1 as SGHRS and CDR2 as YFSETQ. The CDR3 region is CASSRRTGGHNEQFF. The CDR3 region has the DNA TGCGCCAGCAGCAGACGGACAGGGGGCCACAATGAGCAGTTCTTC.

The DNA of the CDR3 is TGTGCCATCGGTAGCGGATTCACAGATACGCAGTATTTT. Its protein is CAIGSGFTDTQYF. The V gene is TRBV10-3, the J gene TRBJ2-3; TRBD2 is a possible D gene (6 bases). V was cut by 8 bases and J by 2 bases, with 11 bases left in between. This CDR3 contains 13 residues. The germline V gene encodes CDR1 ENHRY and CDR2 SYGVKD.

This sequence joins TRBV5-1 and TRBJ2-1; 11 positions match TRBD2. CDR1 and CDR2 from the germline V gene are SGHRS and YFSETQ. This CDR3 is 17 amino acids long. The trim removed 4 bases at V and 0 bases at J, leaving 6 bases unmatched. DNA of the CDR3: TGCGCCAGCAGCCCAACTGGACTAGCGGGCTCCTACAATGAGCAGTTCTTC. This codes for CASSPTGLAGSYNEQFF.

The chain joins TRBV7-6 to TRBJ1-4; 11 bases align to TRBD1. This CDR3 region has 21 residues. Germline trimming cut 0 bases from V and 0 bases from J; bases unmatched to any gene: 12. Germline values: CDR1 SGHVS, CDR2 FNYEAQ. CDR3 bases: TGTGCCAGCAGCTTAGCGCAGGACAGGGGGCGCATAAGGGCAACTAATGAAAAACTGTTTTTT. This gives the protein CASSLAQDRGRIRATNEKLFF. Variable domain in full (rest from reference TRBV7-6 and TRBJ1-4): GAGVSQSPRYKVTKRGQDVALRCDPISGHVSLYWYRQALGQGPEFLTYFNYEAQQDKSGLPNDRFSAERPEGSISTLTIQRTEQRDSAMYRCASSLAQDRGRIRATNEKLFFGSGTQLSVL.

V and J are TRBV5-5 and TRBJ1-1; D perhaps matches TRBD1 (6 bases). V lost 0 bases to trimming and J lost 0 bases, with 15 bases between them. The germline CDR1 and CDR2 sequences are SGHKS and YYEKEE (reference sequence). CDR3 length: 17 amino acids. The CDR3 is CASSLAIGGVMNTEAFF. The CDR3 nucleotides are TGTGCCAGCAGCTTGGCCATAGGGGGGGTTATGAACACTGAAGCTTTCTTT.

This sequence joins TRBV23-1 and TRBJ1-5; D uncertain. TRBV23-1 qualifies as an ORF whose function is uncertain. The V end was cut by 0 bases, the J end by 6 bases, with 6 bases between. The CDR3 consists of 13 residues. The CDR3 protein is CASSQSPGQPQHF. The CDR3 DNA follows: TGCGCCAGCAGTCAATCGCCGGGTCAGCCCCAGCATTTT.

The chain is built from TRBV4-2 and TRBJ2-3, with 15 bases that match TRBD2. The CDR3 is 18 residues long. Trimming removed 1 base from V and 0 bases from J; junction bases left unmatched: 2. The germline V gene has CDR1 LGHNA and CDR2 YNFKEQ. The CDR3 loop is CASSQGGLAGGSTDTQYF. For the CDR3, the DNA is TGTGCCAGCAGCCAAGGGGGACTAGCGGGAGGAAGCACAGATACGCAGTATTTT.

V is TRBV6-5 and J is TRBJ2-2, with 9 bases aligning to TRBD1. This CDR3 is built from 16 residues. The germline V gene encodes CDR1 MNHEY and CDR2 SVGAGI. The trim removed 2 bases at V and 8 bases at J, leaving 9 bases unmatched. The CDR3 DNA is TGTGCCAGCAGTTACGGAGGGACAGGGCGTAGGGGGGAGCTGTTTTTT. Protein sequence: CASSYGGTGRRGELFF.

J is TRBJ2-7 and V is TRBV18; 7 bases align to TRBD2. The junction had 4 bases not matched to a gene; V was cut back by 3 bases and J by 2 bases. CDR3 length: 14 residues. Germline V gives CDR1 KGHSH, CDR2 LQKENI. In nucleotides, the CDR3 is TGTGCCAGCTCACCGGGAGGGGAACCCTACGAGCAGTACGTC. Translated, it gives CASSPGGEPYEQYV.

This clone was found a few times. The chain joins TRBV7-9 to TRBJ1-2, with 8 bases identical to TRBD1. The trim removed 1 base at V and 4 bases at J, leaving 5 bases unmatched. Germline V gene data show CDR1 as SEHNR and CDR2 as FQNEAQ (reference sequence). The CDR3 is 15 amino acids. CDR3 nucleotide sequence: TGTGCCAGCAGCTTAGAGGTTCAGGGGGCCTATGGCTACACCTTC. Translated, it gives CASSLEVQGAYGYTF.

CDR3 nucleotide sequence: TGTGCCAGCAGCTCCGAGCCCTTCACACGAGGAATGAGAGGGGGTCGGGAGCAGTACTTC. It yields the protein CASSSEPFTRGMRGGREQYF. The V and J genes are TRBV7-6 and TRBJ2-7; D perhaps matches TRBD1 (6 bases). The CDR3 has 20 residues. Germline CDR1 reads SGHVS; CDR2 reads FNYEAQ. With 4 bases removed from V and 7 bases from J, the gap between germline ends came to 35 bases.

V is TRBV18 and J is TRBJ2-7; 7 positions match TRBD1. Trimming cost V 4 bases and J 1 base; bases outside gene matches: 1. CDR3 length equals 13 residues. CDR1 is KGHSH, CDR2 LQKENI, per germline. The DNA of the CDR3 is TGTGCCAGCTCACAACAGGGGTCCTACGAGCAGTACGTC. It yields the protein CASSQQGSYEQYV.

This clone was observed once. This CDR3 reads CASSLDPGQLSGANVLTF. DNA of the CDR3: TGTGCCAGCAGCTTAGATCCGGGACAGCTCTCTGGGGCCAACGTCCTGACTTTC. The V call is TRBV7-9, the J call TRBJ2-6; 7 nucleotides line up with TRBD1. Per the germline V gene, CDR1 is SEHNR and CDR2 is FQNEAQ (reference sequence). The CDR3 spans 18 residues. After removal of 1 base from V and 0 bases from J, the junction contained 6 bases not matched to a gene.

Here the CDR3 DNA reads TGTGCCAGCAGGGCAGGGGGCCGGTCTGAGCAGTTCTTC. This encodes CASRAGGRSEQFF. The gene calls are TRBV27 and TRBJ2-1, with 8 bases that match TRBD1. The V gene's germline CDR1 is MNHEY and CDR2 SMNVEV (reference sequence). Germline trimming cut 6 bases from V and 9 bases from J; bases unmatched to any gene: 7. There are 13 residues in the CDR3.

The chain uses TRBV7-2 and TRBJ1-1, with D unresolved. CDR1 SGHTA and CDR2 FQGNSA come from the germline V gene. V dropped 5 bases and J dropped 4 bases, with 23 bases sitting between them. The CDR3 extends over 17 amino acids. The DNA of the CDR3 is TGTGCCAGCAGCCCGCGGAGCCTCCCCACTGCCCCCACTGAAGCTTTCTTT. Translating it yields CASSPRSLPTAPTEAFF.